This record looks at one T cell receptor beta chain sequence and its context. The target of this receptor is not known. No quality values exist for individual bases; no much larger clone is one base distant. The data belong to a study of blood T cell repertoires in COVID-19 (dated by TCRdb to 2018 to 2021). With regard to the full study: Samples covering the acute and convalescent phases of COVID-19 were provided by collaborators in the United States, Italy and Spain. The material from the prospective study consisted of cDNA or gDNA derived from T cells, B-cell-depleted T cells, or PBMCs. Subjects who had been exposed to COVID-19, were actively infected with it, or had recovered from it provided the deeply sampled blood TCRbeta repertoires that made up the dataset. The repertoires were made available in a free public database intended to serve as a resource for research on the immune response to SARS-CoV-2. Samples were obtained from the ongoing ImmuneRACE study (first 160 participants) and from about 1,300 subjects provided by 6 global collaborators. The sample metadata nearly always contained a de-identified subject ID, COVID-19 status, age in years and sex. Where available, HLA class I and class II types were obtained from metadata supplied by the sample provider rather than from assay-based typing. Overall results and qualifications from the work: How much clinical and demographic metadata was included differed by source and by participant, and the metadata was provided uncurated.

Reading the germline V gene gives CDR1 SNHLY and CDR2 FYNNEI. V and J are trimmed by 3 bases and 2 bases, and the gene matches miss 10 bases of the junction. The CDR3 covers 18 residues, taking in both the cysteine and the phenylalanine. Only the CDR3 part of the read is kept: 54 bases, read in frame from the first base. The collaborating institutions used their own protocols to collect whole blood in K2EDTA tubes. For TCRbeta analysis, collaborators shipped samples in one of three forms: frozen whole blood, isolated PBMCs, or DNA extracted from either of those sample types. TCRbeta CDR3 regions were amplified from genomic DNA using the immunoSEQ Assay, a bias-controlled multiplex PCR. The authors' analysis ran thus. Within the assay, amplification of reference gene primers was used to estimate how many nucleated cells each sample contained. To quantify the absolute abundance of each unique TCRbeta CDR3 rearrangement, sequence reads were collapsed and filtered. For each sample, productive Simpson clonality was calculated as the square root of Simpson's diversity index over productive rearrangements. Held by TCRdb, this immuneACCESS table contains in-frame sequences only and omits some clones. Under half of the omission traces to an unresolved V gene where checked; the cause of the rest is unknown. For V, J and clone size, that table is used; D and trimming come from the DNA. For this sample the table gives 40,000 to 60,000 clones, of which 86% were detected only once. Under 6% of the sample rests with the top ten.

This TCR came from a middle-aged man with active COVID-19. The sample consisted of peripheral blood. The sequence joins TRBV2 to TRBJ1-1, and TRBD1 matches 12 of the central bases. The nucleotide sequence is TGTGCCAGCAGTGAGGACCTGGGACAGGGGGCAATCAACACTGAAGCTTTCTTT. This is translated as CASSEDLGQGAINTEAFF.